These 14 T cell receptor beta chains were all obtained from the same sample, sequenced in a study of cytomegalovirus exposure and HLA in healthy donors. The PCR employed 60 Vbeta primers together with 13 Jbeta primers. Here immunoSEQ multiplex PCR was the method, and the copy in TCRdb shows in-frame clones only, minus some. The sample includes 90,000 to 120,000 clones, more than 75% of them seen just once. Sequencing was done on a sample of PBMCs. The receptors stem from a woman aged 50 to 65 in good health and CMV-seropositive.

The chain has TRBV18 and TRBJ2-5; D gene ambiguous. Trimming shortened V by 1 base and J by 4 bases, and 13 bases separated the two germline ends. The V gene's germline CDR1 is KGHSH and CDR2 LQKENI. This CDR3 contains 15 residues. The CDR3 loop is CASSPQSPRLETQYF. The CDR3 coding sequence is TGTGCCAGCTCACCACAGAGCCCGCGGCTAGAGACCCAGTACTTC.

Turning to this clone: The sample holds other DNA sequences that translate to the same CDR3. This sequence joins TRBV27 and TRBJ2-7; 8 nucleotides agree with TRBD1. CDR1 and CDR2 from the germline V gene are MNHEY and SMNVEV (reference sequence). CDR3 length: 14 residues. J gave up 3 bases and V 2 bases, and 3 bases lay outside the gene matches. CDR3 coding DNA: TGTGCCAGCAGTTTACAGGGGGCAAACTACGAGCAGTACTTC. Translation: CASSLQGANYEQYF.

This clone was observed a single time. The rearrangement links TRBV5-4 to TRBJ2-2, with a weak D call TRBD2 (6 bases). The CDR3 has 16 residues. The V gene lost 6 bases and the J gene lost 3 bases, with 18 bases spanning the gap. Germline V CDR1 and CDR2: SGHNT, YYREEE (reference sequence). CDR3 loop: CASTLGWGDDTGELFF. The CDR3 region has the DNA TGTGCCAGCACCCTTGGCTGGGGGGATGACACCGGGGAGCTGTTTTTT.

The CDR3 bases are TGTGCCAGCTCAGTGGGCCCTATTAACAATCAGCCCCAGCATTTT. Amino acid sequence: CASSVGPINNQPQHF. The chain combines TRBV18 with TRBJ1-5; D unclear. This CDR3 contains 15 residues. Germline V gives CDR1 KGHSH, CDR2 LQKENI. V lost 5 bases to trimming and J lost 3 bases, with 14 bases between them.

V and J are TRBV10-2 and TRBJ1-6; D may be TRBD1 (5 bases). The V end lost 6 bases, the J end lost 10 bases, and 16 bases lay between the germline ends. Germline V gene sequence: CDR1 WSHSY, CDR2 SAAADI. This CDR3 spans 14 amino acids. This chain's CDR3 is CASRGLGRDSPLHF. As DNA, the CDR3 is TGCGCCAGCAGGGGGCTGGGGAGGGACTCACCCCTCCACTTT.

This clone was observed a single time. The chain recombines TRBV29-1 with TRBJ2-5; D might be TRBD2 (6 bases). This CDR3 has 12 residues. V lost 3 bases and J lost 5, with 10 bases in between. Germline V gives CDR1 SQVTM, CDR2 ANQGSEA. CDR3 sequence reads: CSVDWGRETQYF. The CDR3 DNA is TGCAGCGTTGACTGGGGGAGGGAGACCCAGTACTTC.

The chain links TRBV6-6 to TRBJ2-5; no reliable D call. The CDR3 consists of 15 residues. The V gene lost 10 bases and the J gene lost 0 bases, with 18 bases spanning the gap. The germline V gene encodes CDR1 MNHNY and CDR2 SVGAGI (reference sequence). The CDR3 sequence is CATLSRFPYQETQYF. The CDR3 region has the DNA TGTGCCACCCTGTCTCGTTTCCCGTACCAAGAGACCCAGTACTTC.

On this clone itself: One end of the junction fails to match germline, which may point to a read error. The J gene is TRBJ2-5, the V gene TRBV7-7; maybe TRBD2 (5 bases). This CDR3 is built from 14 residues. The germline gives CDR1 SSHAT, CDR2 FNYEAQ (reference sequence). The CDR3 sequence is CASSFGGPGETQYF. The CDR3 bases are TGTGCTAGCAGCTTTGGAGGCCCGGGGGAGACCCAGTACTTC. The variable domain in full, completed from reference TRBV7-7 and TRBJ2-5, reads GAGVSQSPRYKVTKRGQDVTLRCDPISSHATLYWYQQALGQGPEFLTYFNYEAQPDKSGLPSDRFSAERPEGSISTLTIQRTEQRDSAMYRCASSFGGPGETQYFGPGTRLLVL.

This clone was counted only a few times. The chain employs TRBV4-2 and TRBJ2-1, with 9 bases lining up with TRBD2. J lost 7 bases, V lost 0 bases, and 10 bases had no gene match. Germline V lookup: CDR1 LGHNA, CDR2 YNFKEQ. The CDR3 extends over 17 amino acids. CDR3 in DNA: TGTGCCAGCAGCCAAGAAGAAGCGGGAGGCTTTTCGAATGAGCAGTTCTTC. This sequence encodes CASSQEEAGGFSNEQFF.

This chain joins TRBV5-5 and TRBJ1-1, with TRBD1 as a possible D gene (6 bases). V was trimmed by 2 bases and J by 3 bases, leaving 14 bases between them. The CDR3 runs to 15 residues. The germline V gene has CDR1 SGHKS and CDR2 YYEKEE (reference sequence). In DNA, the CDR3 is TGTGCCAGCAGCTTTCGGCAGGGGAGGGACACTGAAGCTTTCTTT. It encodes CASSFRQGRDTEAFF.

The chain employs TRBV9 and TRBJ1-2; 8 bases map to TRBD1. Germline V CDR1 and CDR2: SGDLS, YYNGEE. V shed 0 bases and J 8 bases; nucleotides not matched to a gene: 3. The CDR3 extends over 13 amino acids. The CDR3 protein is CASSVVAGGGYTF. For the CDR3, the DNA is TGTGCCAGCAGCGTAGTGGCAGGGGGCGGCTACACCTTC.

The chain joins TRBV10-1 to TRBJ1-3, with D perhaps TRBD1 (5 bases). The CDR3 is 15 residues long. The V gene's germline CDR1 is WNHNN and CDR2 SYGVQD (reference sequence). Trimming took 3 bases from V and 2 from J, leaving 11 bases between them. CDR3 sequence: CASSEGAGAGNTIYF. CDR3 nucleotides: TGCGCCAGCAGTGAAGGGGCAGGAGCTGGAAACACCATATATTTT.

A few counts support this clone. In DNA form, the CDR3 reads TGTGCCAGCAGAACCGGGACAGTGAACACTGAAGCTTTCTTT. Amino acid sequence: CASRTGTVNTEAFF. The gene calls are TRBV6-1 and TRBJ1-1, with TRBD1 matching 7 bases. In germline, CDR1 is MNHNS, CDR2 SASEGT. CDR3 size: 14 residues. V lost 6 bases to trimming and J lost 0 bases; unmatched junction nucleotides: 4.

This clone showed up just once. The rearrangement links TRBV6-5 to TRBJ2-1; D call uncertain. The CDR3 totals 12 residues. With 4 bases removed from V and 15 bases from J, the gap between germline ends came to 16 bases. Germline V gives CDR1 MNHEY, CDR2 SVGAGI. CDR3 DNA sequence: TGTGCCAGCAGTTCCCCCGCTTCGCAGTGGTTCTTC. Its protein is CASSSPASQWFF.